The sequence of this T cell receptor beta chain was determined in a study of blood T cell repertoires in COVID-19. Study in general: T cells, B-cell-depleted T cells, or PBMCs supplied cDNA or gDNA.

The CDR3 is 13 amino acids. CDR1 and CDR2 from the germline V gene are MNHEY and SVGAGI. The assay was immunoSEQ multiplex PCR, and TCRdb's table has in-frame clones only and misses some. The repertoire consists of 200,000 to 250,000 clones, with roughly 76% occurring once and the leading ten covering 7.5%. Seattle enrolled patients during active infection and tracked them longitudinally. Note on this clone: Its ends do not fully match the called genes, so a read error is possible.

The sequencing sample was made of peripheral blood. This receptor was identified in a woman of 80 years or more with COVID-19, enrolled during active disease. This rearrangement joins TRBV6-5 to TRBJ1-1, with TRBD1 as a possible D gene (6 bases). DNA for the CDR3: TGTGCCGGCAGAAAGACAGGAAACACTGAAGCTTTCTTT. Translating gives CAGRKTGNTEAFF.